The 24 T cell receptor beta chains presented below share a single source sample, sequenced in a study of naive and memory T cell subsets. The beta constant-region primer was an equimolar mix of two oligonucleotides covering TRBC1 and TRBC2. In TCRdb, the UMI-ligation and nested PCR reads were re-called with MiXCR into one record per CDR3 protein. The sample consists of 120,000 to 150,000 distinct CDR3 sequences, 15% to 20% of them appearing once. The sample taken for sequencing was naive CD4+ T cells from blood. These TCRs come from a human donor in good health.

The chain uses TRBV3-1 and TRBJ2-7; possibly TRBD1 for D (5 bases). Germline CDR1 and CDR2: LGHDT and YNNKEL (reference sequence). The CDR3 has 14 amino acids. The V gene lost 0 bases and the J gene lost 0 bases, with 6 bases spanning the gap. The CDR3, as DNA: TGTGCCAGCAGCCAAGATCAGGGCTCCTACGAGCAGTACTTC. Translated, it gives CASSQDQGSYEQYF.

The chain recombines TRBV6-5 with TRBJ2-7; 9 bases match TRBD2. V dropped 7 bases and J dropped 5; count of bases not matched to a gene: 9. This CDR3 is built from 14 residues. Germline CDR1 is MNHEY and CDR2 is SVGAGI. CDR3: CASTGAGGHNEQYF. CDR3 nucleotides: TGTGCCAGCACCGGGGCGGGAGGGCACAACGAGCAGTACTTC.

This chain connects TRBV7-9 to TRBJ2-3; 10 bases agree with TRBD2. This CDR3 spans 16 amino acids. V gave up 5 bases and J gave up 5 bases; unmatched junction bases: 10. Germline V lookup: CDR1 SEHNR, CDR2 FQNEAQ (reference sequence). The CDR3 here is CASSQQLAGIGDTQYF. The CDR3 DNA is TGTGCCAGCAGCCAACAACTAGCGGGAATAGGAGATACGCAGTATTTT.

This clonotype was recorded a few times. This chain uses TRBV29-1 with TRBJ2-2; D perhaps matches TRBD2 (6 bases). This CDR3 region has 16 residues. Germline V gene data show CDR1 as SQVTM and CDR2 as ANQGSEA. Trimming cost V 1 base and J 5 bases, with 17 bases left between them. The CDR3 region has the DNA TGCAGCGTTGAAGTGTGGCAGGGAGGAGGAACCGGGGAGCTGTTTTTT. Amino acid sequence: CSVEVWQGGGTGELFF.

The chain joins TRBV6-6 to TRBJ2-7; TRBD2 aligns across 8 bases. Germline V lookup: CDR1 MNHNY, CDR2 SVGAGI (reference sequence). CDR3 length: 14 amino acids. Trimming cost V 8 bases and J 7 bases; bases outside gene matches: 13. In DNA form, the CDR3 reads TGTGCCAGCCGAACTAGCGGCCCGAAATTGGAGCAGTACTTC. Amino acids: CASRTSGPKLEQYF.

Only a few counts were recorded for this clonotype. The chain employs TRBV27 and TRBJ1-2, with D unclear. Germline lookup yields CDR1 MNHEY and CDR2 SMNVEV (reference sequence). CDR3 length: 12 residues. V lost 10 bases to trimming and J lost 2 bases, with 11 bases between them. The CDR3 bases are TGTGCCAACCCTAGATCGAACTATGGCTACACCTTC. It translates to CANPRSNYGYTF.

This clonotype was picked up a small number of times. The CDR3 DNA reads as TGCGCCAGCAGCCAAGCGGATCATGCGGATCAAGAGACCCAGTACTTC. Its translation is CASSQADHADQETQYF. The chain couples TRBV4-3 to TRBJ2-5; D uncertain. V was pared by 1 base and J by 2 bases, with 14 bases between. The CDR3 extends over 16 amino acids. Germline V CDR1 and CDR2: LGHNA, YSLEER.

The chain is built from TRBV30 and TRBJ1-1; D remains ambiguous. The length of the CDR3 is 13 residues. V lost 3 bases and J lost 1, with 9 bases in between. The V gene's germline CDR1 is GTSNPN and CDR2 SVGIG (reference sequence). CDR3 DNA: TGTGCCTGGAGCCATCGGAGGAACACTGAAGCTTTCTTT. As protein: CAWSHRRNTEAFF.

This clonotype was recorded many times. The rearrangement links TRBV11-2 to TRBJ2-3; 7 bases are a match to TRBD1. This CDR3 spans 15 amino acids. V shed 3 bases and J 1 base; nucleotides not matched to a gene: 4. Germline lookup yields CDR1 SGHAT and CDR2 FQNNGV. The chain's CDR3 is CASSFRDSRTDTQYF. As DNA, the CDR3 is TGTGCCAGCAGCTTCAGGGACAGCCGCACAGATACGCAGTATTTT.

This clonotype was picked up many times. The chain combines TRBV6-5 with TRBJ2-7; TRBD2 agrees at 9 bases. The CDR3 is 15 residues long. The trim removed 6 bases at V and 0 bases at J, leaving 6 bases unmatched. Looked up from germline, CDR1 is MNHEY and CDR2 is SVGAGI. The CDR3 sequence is CASRSLSGSSYEQYF. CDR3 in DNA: TGTGCCAGCAGATCCCTTAGCGGGAGCTCCTACGAGCAGTACTTC.

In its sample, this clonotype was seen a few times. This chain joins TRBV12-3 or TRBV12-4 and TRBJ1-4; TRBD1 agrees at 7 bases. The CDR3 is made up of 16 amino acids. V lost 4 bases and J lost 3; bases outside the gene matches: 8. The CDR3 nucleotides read TGTGCCAGCAGTTCAGGGGCGCAGGGGGCTAATGAAAAACTGTTTTTT. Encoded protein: CASSSGAQGANEKLFF.

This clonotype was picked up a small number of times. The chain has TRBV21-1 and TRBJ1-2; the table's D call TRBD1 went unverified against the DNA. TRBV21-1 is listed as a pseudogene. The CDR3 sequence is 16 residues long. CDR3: CASSPAPGQVFYGYTF. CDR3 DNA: TGTGCCAGCAGCCCGGCTCCTGGACAGGTATTCTATGGCTACACCTTC.

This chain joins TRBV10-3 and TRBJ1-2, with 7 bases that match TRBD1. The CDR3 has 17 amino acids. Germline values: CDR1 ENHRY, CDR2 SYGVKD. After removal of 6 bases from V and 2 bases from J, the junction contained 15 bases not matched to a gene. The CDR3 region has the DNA TGTGCCATCAGAGGCCCGGACAGGAGGACCAGCAACTATGGCTACACCTTC. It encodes CAIRGPDRRTSNYGYTF.

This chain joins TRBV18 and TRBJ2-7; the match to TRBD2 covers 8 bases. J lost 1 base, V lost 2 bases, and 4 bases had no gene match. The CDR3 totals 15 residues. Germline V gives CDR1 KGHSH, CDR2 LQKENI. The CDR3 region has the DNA TGTGCCAGCTCACCAAGTGGACTAGCTTCCTACGAGCAGTACTTC. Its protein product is CASSPSGLASYEQYF.

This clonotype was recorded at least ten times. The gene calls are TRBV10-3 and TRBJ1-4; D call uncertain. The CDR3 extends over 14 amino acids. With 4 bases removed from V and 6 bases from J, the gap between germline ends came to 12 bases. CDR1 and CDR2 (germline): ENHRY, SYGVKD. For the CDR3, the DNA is TGTGCCATCAGTGCATCCGCTAAGGATGAAAAACTGTTTTTT. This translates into CAISASAKDEKLFF.

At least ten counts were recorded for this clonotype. CDR3 sequence (DNA): TGTGCCAGCAGTTTTCAGGGCGGGAGCCAATCTGAGCAGTACTTC. As protein: CASSFQGGSQSEQYF. The chain combines TRBV12-3 or TRBV12-4 with TRBJ2-7; 7 bases agree with TRBD2. The CDR3 has 15 amino acids. V gave up 3 bases and J gave up 7 bases; unmatched junction bases: 12.

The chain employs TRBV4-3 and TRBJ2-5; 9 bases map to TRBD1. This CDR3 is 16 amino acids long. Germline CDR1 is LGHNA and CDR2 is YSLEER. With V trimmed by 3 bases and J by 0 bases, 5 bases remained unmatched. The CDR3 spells CASSQNGQGHQETQYF. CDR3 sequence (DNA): TGCGCCAGCAGCCAGAATGGACAGGGGCACCAAGAGACCCAGTACTTC.

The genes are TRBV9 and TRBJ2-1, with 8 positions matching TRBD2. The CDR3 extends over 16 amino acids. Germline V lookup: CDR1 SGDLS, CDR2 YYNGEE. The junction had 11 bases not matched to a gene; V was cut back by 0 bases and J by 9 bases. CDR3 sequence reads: CASSVGGTGGVGEQFF. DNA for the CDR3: TGTGCCAGCAGCGTAGGCGGAACGGGAGGGGTTGGTGAGCAGTTCTTC.

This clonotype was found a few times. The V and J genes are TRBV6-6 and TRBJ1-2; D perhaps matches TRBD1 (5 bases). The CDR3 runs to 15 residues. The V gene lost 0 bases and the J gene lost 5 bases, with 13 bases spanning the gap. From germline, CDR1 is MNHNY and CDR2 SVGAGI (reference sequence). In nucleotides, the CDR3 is TGTGCCAGCAGTTACTCGGAAGGCAGGGAATATGGCTACACCTTC. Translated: CASSYSEGREYGYTF.

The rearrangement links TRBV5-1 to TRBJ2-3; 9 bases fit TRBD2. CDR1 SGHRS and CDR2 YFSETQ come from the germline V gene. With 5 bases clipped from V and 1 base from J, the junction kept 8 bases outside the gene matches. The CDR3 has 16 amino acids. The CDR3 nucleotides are TGCGCCAGCAGGTCAATAGCGGGAGCGGGCACAGATACGCAGTATTTT. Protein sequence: CASRSIAGAGTDTQYF.

The CDR3 reads CASSSTVGEQYF. CDR3 bases: TGTGCCAGCAGTTCCACTGTGGGTGAGCAGTACTTC. This chain uses TRBV12-3 or TRBV12-4 with TRBJ2-7; D remains ambiguous. CDR3 length equals 12 residues. Trimming pared 4 bases from V and 7 bases from J, leaving 11 bases between.

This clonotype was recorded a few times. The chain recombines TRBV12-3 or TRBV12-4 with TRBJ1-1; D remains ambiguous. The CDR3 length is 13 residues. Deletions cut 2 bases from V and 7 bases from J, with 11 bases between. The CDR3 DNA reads TGTGCCAGCAGTTTACTTCGGACCTTTGAAGCTTTCTTT. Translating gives CASSLLRTFEAFF.

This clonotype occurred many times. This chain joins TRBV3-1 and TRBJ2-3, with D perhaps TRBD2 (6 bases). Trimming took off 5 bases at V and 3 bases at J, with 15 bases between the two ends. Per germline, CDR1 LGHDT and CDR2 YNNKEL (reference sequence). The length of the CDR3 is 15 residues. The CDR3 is CASSVRSGRTDTQYF. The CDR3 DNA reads TGTGCCAGCAGCGTCCGATCCGGGAGAACAGATACGCAGTATTTT.

In DNA form, the CDR3 reads TGTGCCAGCAGCCACGTAGGGACTAGTAACTACGAGCAGTACTTC. Translation gives CASSHVGTSNYEQYF. The chain employs TRBV5-4 and TRBJ2-7, with 8 bases fitting TRBD2. The length of the CDR3 is 15 residues. Per germline, CDR1 SGHNT and CDR2 YYREEE (reference sequence). The J segment lost 3 bases and the V segment lost 4 bases, leaving 9 bases of the junction unmatched.